This T cell receptor beta chain was identified in a study of blood T cell repertoires in COVID-19 (dated by TCRdb to 2020 to 2022). In terms of the full investigation: The collaborator samples originated in the United States, Italy and Spain and spanned the acute and convalescent phases of COVID-19. The prospective study material was composed of cDNA or gDNA derived from T cells, B-cell-depleted T cells, or PBMCs. Subjects who had been exposed to COVID-19, were actively infected with it, or had recovered from it provided the deeply sampled blood TCRbeta repertoires that made up the dataset. The repertoires were released in a freely available public database meant as a resource for research on the immune response to SARS-CoV-2. The samples were drawn from two sources: the first 160 participants of the ongoing ImmuneRACE study, and 950 to 1,500 subjects contributed by 6 global collaborators. Nearly every sample came with metadata listing a de-identified subject ID, COVID-19 status, age in years and sex. Where available, HLA class I and class II types were taken from metadata supplied by the sample provider and were not determined by assay-based typing. Findings and caveats that apply to the study as a whole: The amount of clinical and demographic metadata varied by source and participant and was provided uncurated.

At one collaborating source in Seattle, patients were enrolled during active infection and were followed longitudinally through the course of disease. Collaborating institutions collected whole blood in K2EDTA tubes following their own protocols. For TCRbeta analysis, collaborator samples were shipped as frozen whole blood, as isolated PBMCs, or as DNA extracted from either sample type. For this clone: It lacks a known antigen. No quality values exist for individual bases; no much larger clone is one base distant.

TCRbeta CDR3 regions were amplified from genomic DNA by means of the immunoSEQ Assay, a bias-controlled multiplex PCR. On the authors' methods: The number of nucleated cells in each sample was estimated by amplification of reference gene primers within the assay. Sequence reads were collapsed and filtered to measure the absolute abundance of every unique TCRbeta CDR3 rearrangement. Productive Simpson clonality was computed per sample as the square root of Simpson's diversity index over productive rearrangements. TCRdb carries this immuneACCESS record with in-frame sequences only. Its versions omit some clonotypes, under half of them owing to an unresolved V gene in the studies checked, with the rest unexplained. The V and J calls and clone size were taken over from that table, and D and trimming were inferred from the DNA. In this sample the table shows 450,000 or so clones, around 90% of which occur a single time. 0.8% to 1% of the sample comes from the top ten.

Clipping removes 9 bases from V and 7 bases from J, with 8 as the unmatched junction base count. The CDR3 spans 14 residues, from the cysteine through the phenylalanine. The CDR3 DNA has 42 bases and is translated from base 1. Taken from the germline V gene, the CDR1 and CDR2 loops are SGHRS and YFSETQ. The clonotype originates from a man aged 18 to 29 with COVID-19, enrolled during active disease. The sequenced material came from peripheral blood. Recombination joined TRBV5-1 with TRBJ1-6, with TRBD1 matching 9 junction bases. The sequenced DNA is TGCGCCACCAAGAGGACAGGGGAAAATTCACCCCTCCACTTT. Its amino acids are CATKRTGENSPLHF.